This T cell receptor (beta chain) was sequenced for a study of CXCR3-negative and CXCR3-positive naive CD8 T cells. Overall study context: The libraries together contributed some 140 million TRB reads, each supplying about 1.5 +/- 0.3 million.

The libraries of TRB cDNA were constructed through 5' RACE using UMI labels. Reprocessing the 5' RACE reads, TCRdb reports a single entry for every CDR3 protein and omits DNA. The sample totals about 63,000 distinct CDR3 sequences. To note about this clonotype: Its antigen is still unknown.

Study-wide points: CXCR3-positive naive cells had more hydrophobic TRB CDR3s than CXCR3-negative naive cells. Naive cells that were CXCR3-negative or CXCR3-positive used TRBV-TRBJ genes alike, while memory cells diverged. Fresh PBMCs served for most assays, and CXCR3 expression fell partially after cryopreservation.

The CDR3 has 13 amino acids. Germline V gives CDR1 MNHNY, CDR2 SVGAGI (reference sequence). The chain combines TRBV6-6 with TRBJ2-5; TCRdb returns TRBD1, unconfirmable since there is no DNA. The material sequenced was naive CXCR3+ CD8+ T cells from blood. The subset is: CD45RO-CCR7+CD27+CD95- naive CD8+ T cells expressing CXCR3 (TNR3+). The sequence was collected from a human donor in good health. Some clones in this sample may be carry-over from other donors' samples. The CDR3 loop reads CASIGTTQETQYF.